This note documents a single TCR beta chain sequence. Its cognate antigen is unknown. A universal primer site and UMIs were added as TCR cDNA was made by 5'RACE template switching. TCRdb re-derived calls from the 5' RACE reads in MiXCR, one entry per CDR3 protein. The top ten clones hold roughly 0.93% of a sample with 200,000 to 250,000 distinct CDR3 sequences, 6.9% of them seen once. These data originate in a study of T cells after yellow fever vaccination. Study-level results: It was a weaker secondary response, yet one that peaked faster, at day 5 versus 15. The study noted that FACS-sorted repertoires could contain abundant clonotypes contaminating from the bulk population. Clonotypes shared by both compartments, CD4 and CD8, made up a small share.

This receptor was identified in a man younger than 45 who received the YFV17D yellow fever vaccine. Sequencing was performed on CD4+ T cells sorted from PBMCs, taken 15 days after the yellow fever booster vaccination.

CDR3 sequence reads: CASSQAERETQYF. In nucleotides, the CDR3 is TGTGCCAGCTCACAGGCTGAGCGGGAGACCCAGTACTTC. The chain uses TRBV18 and TRBJ2-5, with a tentative D call TRBD2 (5 bases). CDR1 is KGHSH, CDR2 LQKENI, per germline. Between the trimmed V and J ends, which lost 4 bases and 5 bases, there was a span of 11 bases. This CDR3 contains 13 residues.